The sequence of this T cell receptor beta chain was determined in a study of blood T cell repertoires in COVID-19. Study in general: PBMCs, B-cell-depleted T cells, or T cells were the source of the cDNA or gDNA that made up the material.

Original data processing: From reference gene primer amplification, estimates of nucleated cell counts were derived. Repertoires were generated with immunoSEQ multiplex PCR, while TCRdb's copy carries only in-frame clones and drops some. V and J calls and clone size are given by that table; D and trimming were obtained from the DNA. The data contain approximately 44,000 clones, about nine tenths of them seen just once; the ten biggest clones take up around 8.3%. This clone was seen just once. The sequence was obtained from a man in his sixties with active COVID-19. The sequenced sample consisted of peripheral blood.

CDR3 sequence: CASSEKVLVTDEAFF. CDR3 in DNA: TGTGCCAGCAGTGAAAAAGTTTTAGTGACAGACGAAGCTTTCTTT. The chain uses TRBV6-1 and TRBJ1-1, with a tentative D call TRBD1 (5 bases). V was shortened by 2 bases and J by 8 bases, with 18 bases between the two germline ends. This CDR3 spans 15 amino acids. Germline CDR1 MNHNS, CDR2 SASEGT.